Listed here are 5 T cell receptor beta chains from one sample, sequenced in a study of cytomegalovirus exposure and HLA in healthy donors. This PCR relied on a set of 60 Vbeta primers and 13 Jbeta primers. Data came from immunoSEQ multiplex PCR; TCRdb stores just in-frame clones and leaves some out. This table holds more than 80,000 clones, 65% to 80% found once. The sequenced sample consisted of PBMCs. The origin of the receptors is a male donor in good health and CMV-seropositive.

The chain joins TRBV7-8 to TRBJ1-1, with TRBD1 identical over 10 bases. The CDR3 has 15 amino acids. The V segment lost 4 bases and the J segment 7 bases; nucleotides outside the gene matches: 9. In germline, CDR1 is SGHVS, CDR2 FQNEAQ. CDR3: CASSSLGQGFGEAFF. The CDR3 DNA reads TGTGCCAGCAGCTCTCTGGGACAGGGGTTTGGTGAAGCTTTCTTT.

The chain joins TRBV28 to TRBJ2-5; D possibly corresponds to TRBD2 (5 bases). This CDR3 is 13 amino acids long. Germline CDR1 and CDR2: MDHEN and SYDVKM. V gave up 4 bases and J gave up 5 bases, with 11 bases separating them. The CDR3 nucleotides read TGTGCCAGCAGTTGGGCTAGCCCCGAGACCCAGTACTTC. Protein: CASSWASPETQYF.

The chain couples TRBV19 to TRBJ2-7, with 9 positions matching TRBD1. Unmatched junction bases numbered 14, after V lost 4 bases and J lost 7 bases. This CDR3 contains 16 residues. The germline CDR1 and CDR2 sequences are LNHDA and SQIVND (reference sequence). The CDR3 nucleotides are TGTGCCAGTAGTACCCGGGGCGGGACAGGGACCGGGGAGCAGTACTTC. Protein: CASSTRGGTGTGEQYF.

The V call is TRBV5-6, the J call TRBJ1-2; 7 bases map to TRBD1. After removal of 3 bases from V and 7 bases from J, the junction contained 9 bases not matched to a gene. Germline V lookup: CDR1 SGHDT, CDR2 YYEEEE. The CDR3 consists of 14 residues. DNA of the CDR3: TGTGCCAGCAGCTCAGCAGGGGACAGCGGTGGCTACACCTTC. Protein sequence: CASSSAGDSGGYTF.

The chain combines TRBV6-5 with TRBJ1-1; D possibly corresponds to TRBD1 (5 bases). V was shortened by 5 bases and J by 11 bases, with 24 bases between the two germline ends. The CDR3 sequence is 15 residues long. Germline V gene sequence: CDR1 MNHEY, CDR2 SVGAGI. CDR3 sequence reads: CASSTLQVEGSGAFF. The CDR3 DNA reads as TGTGCCAGCAGTACTCTACAGGTGGAAGGAAGTGGGGCTTTCTTT.